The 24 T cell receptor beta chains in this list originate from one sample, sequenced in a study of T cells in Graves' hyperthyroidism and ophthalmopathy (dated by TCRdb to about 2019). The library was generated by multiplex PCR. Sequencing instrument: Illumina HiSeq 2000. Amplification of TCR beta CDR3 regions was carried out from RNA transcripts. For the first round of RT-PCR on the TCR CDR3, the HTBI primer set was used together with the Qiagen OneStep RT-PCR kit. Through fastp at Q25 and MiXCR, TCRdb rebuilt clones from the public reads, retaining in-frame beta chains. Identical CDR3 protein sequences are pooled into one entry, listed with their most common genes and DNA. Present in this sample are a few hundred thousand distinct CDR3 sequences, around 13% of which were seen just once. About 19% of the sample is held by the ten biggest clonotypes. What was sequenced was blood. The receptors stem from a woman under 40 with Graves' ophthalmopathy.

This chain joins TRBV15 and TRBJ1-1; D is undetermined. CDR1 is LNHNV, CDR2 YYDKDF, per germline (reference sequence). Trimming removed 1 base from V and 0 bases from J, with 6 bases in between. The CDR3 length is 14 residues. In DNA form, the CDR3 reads TGTGCCACCAGCAGAGTCGATATGAACACTGAAGCTTTCTTT. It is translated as CATSRVDMNTEAFF.

CDR3 DNA: TGCAGTGCCCGGGTTGGGGGCACCACCGGGGAGCTGTTTTTT. As protein: CSARVGGTTGELFF. V is TRBV20-1 and J is TRBJ2-2; D is perhaps TRBD1 (6 bases). Trimming removed 6 bases at V and 4 bases at J, with 15 bases between. This CDR3 has 14 residues. CDR1 is DFQATT, CDR2 SNEGSKA, per germline (reference sequence).

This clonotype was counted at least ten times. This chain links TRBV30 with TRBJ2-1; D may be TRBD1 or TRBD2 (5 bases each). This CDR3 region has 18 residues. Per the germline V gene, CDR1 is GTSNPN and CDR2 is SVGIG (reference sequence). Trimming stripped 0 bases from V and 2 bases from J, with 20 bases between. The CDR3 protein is CAWSVFVWGGLAYNEQFF. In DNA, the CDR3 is TGTGCCTGGAGTGTTTTCGTTTGGGGCGGGTTGGCCTACAATGAGCAGTTCTTC.

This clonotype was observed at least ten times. The CDR3 loop reads CANHRRGSAGSPTDTQYF. As DNA, the CDR3 is TGTGCCAACCACCGGCGTGGGTCAGCGGGCTCACCCACAGATACGCAGTATTTT. The chain employs TRBV2 and TRBJ2-3, with D perhaps TRBD2 (6 bases). Germline CDR1 and CDR2: SNHLY and FYNNEI. V lost 10 bases and J lost 2, with 28 bases in between. CDR3 length: 18 amino acids.

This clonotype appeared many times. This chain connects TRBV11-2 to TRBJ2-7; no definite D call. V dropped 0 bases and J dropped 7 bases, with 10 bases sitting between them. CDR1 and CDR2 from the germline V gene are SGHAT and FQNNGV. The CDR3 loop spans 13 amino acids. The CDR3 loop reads CASSLDRRAEQYF. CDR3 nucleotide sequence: TGTGCCAGCAGCTTAGATCGCCGAGCTGAGCAGTACTTC.

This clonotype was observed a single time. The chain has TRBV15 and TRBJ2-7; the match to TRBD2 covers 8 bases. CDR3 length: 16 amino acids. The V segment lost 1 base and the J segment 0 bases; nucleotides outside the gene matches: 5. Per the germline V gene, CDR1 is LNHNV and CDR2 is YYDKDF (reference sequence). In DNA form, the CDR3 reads TGTGCCACCAGCAGAGCTAGGGGGACTAGCTCCTACGAGCAGTACTTC. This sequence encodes CATSRARGTSSYEQYF.

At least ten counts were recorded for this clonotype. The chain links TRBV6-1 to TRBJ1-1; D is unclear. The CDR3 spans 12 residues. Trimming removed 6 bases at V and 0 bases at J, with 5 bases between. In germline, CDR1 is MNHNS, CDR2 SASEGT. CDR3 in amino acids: CASRIMNTEAFF. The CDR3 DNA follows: TGTGCCAGCAGAATTATGAACACTGAAGCTTTCTTT.

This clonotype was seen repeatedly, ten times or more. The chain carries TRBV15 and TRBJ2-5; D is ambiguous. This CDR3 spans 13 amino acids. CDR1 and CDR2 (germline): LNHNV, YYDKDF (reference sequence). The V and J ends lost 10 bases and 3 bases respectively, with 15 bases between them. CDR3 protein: CAISKTGKETQYF. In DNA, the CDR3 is TGTGCCATCTCTAAAACTGGGAAAGAGACCCAGTACTTC.

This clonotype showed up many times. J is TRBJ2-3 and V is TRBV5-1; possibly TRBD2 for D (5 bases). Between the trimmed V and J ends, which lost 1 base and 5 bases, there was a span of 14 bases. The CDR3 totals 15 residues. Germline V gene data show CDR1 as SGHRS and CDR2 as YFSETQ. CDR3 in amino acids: CASSLRGVEKDTQYF. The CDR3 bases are TGCGCCAGCAGCTTGCGGGGTGTGGAGAAAGATACGCAGTATTTT.

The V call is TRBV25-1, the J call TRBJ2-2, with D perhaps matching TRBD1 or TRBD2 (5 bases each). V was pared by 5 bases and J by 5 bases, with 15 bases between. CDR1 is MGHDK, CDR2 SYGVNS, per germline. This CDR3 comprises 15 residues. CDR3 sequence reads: CASSRDPRDTGELFF. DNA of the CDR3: TGTGCCAGCAGTAGGGACCCTCGGGATACCGGGGAGCTGTTTTTT.

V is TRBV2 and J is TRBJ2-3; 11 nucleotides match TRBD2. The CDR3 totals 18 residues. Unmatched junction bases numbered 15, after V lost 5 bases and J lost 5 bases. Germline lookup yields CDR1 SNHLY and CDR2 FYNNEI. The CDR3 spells CASSYQSTLAGGGDTQYF. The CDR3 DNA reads TGTGCCAGCAGTTACCAATCAACCCTAGCGGGGGGTGGAGATACGCAGTATTTT.

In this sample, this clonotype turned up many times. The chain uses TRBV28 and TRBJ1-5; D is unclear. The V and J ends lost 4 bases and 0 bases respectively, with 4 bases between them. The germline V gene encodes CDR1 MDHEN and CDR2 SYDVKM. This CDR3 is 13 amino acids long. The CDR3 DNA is TGTGCCAGCAGTTACATTAGCAATCAGCCCCAGCATTTT. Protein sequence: CASSYISNQPQHF.

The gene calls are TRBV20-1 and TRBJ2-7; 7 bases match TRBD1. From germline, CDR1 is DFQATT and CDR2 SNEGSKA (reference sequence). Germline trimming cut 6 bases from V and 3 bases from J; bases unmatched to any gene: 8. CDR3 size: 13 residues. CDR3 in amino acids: CSARGQDGYEQYF. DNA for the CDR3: TGCAGTGCGCGCGGACAGGACGGCTACGAGCAGTACTTC.

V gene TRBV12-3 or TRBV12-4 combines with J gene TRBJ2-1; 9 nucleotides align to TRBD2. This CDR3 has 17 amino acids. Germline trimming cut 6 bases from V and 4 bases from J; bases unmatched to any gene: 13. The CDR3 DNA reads TGTGCCAGCAGAGACGCGGGGGGGCAATGGGGGTACAATGAGCAGTTCTTC. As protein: CASRDAGGQWGYNEQFF.

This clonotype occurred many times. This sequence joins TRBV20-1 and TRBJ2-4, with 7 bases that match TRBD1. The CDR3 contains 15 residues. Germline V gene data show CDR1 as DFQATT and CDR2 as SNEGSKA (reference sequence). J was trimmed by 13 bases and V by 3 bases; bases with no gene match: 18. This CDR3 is CSASSNRGTTTGQYF. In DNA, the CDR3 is TGCAGTGCTAGTTCCAACAGGGGTACGACCACGGGACAGTACTTC.

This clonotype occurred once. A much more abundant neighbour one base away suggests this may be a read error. The CDR3 DNA reads TGTGCCAGCAGTCACTCAGTGCTCTATGGCTACACCTTC. This encodes CASSHSVLYGYTF. The rearrangement joins TRBV6-5 to TRBJ1-2, with D hard to call. The CDR3 runs 13 residues. From germline, CDR1 is MNHEY and CDR2 SVGAGI.

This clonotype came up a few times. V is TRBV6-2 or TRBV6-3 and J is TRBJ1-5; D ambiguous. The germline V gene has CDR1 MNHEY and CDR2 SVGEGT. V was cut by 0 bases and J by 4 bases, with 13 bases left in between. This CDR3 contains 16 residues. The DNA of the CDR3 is TGTGCCAGCAGTTACTCGCGACCGCGGAGGAATCAGCCCCAGCATTTT. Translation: CASSYSRPRRNQPQHF.

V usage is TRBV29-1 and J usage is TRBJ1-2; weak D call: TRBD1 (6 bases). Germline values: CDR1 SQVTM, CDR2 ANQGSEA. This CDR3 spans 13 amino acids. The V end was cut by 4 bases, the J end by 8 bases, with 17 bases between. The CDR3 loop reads CSVVQGLERGYTF. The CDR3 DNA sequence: TGCAGCGTTGTGCAGGGGCTTGAGCGCGGCTACACCTTC.

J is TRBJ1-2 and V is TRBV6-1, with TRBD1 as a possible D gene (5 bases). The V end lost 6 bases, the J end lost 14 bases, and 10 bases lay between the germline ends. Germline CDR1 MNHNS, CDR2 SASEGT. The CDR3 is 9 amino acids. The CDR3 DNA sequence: TGTGCCAGCAGGCAGGGTACTACCTTC. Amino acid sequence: CASRQGTTF.

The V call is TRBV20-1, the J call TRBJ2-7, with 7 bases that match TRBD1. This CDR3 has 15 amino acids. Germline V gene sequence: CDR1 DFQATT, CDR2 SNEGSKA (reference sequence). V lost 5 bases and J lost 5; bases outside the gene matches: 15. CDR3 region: CSADRRAGGGDEQYF. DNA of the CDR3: TGCAGTGCTGACCGCCGGGCAGGGGGTGGTGACGAGCAGTACTTC.

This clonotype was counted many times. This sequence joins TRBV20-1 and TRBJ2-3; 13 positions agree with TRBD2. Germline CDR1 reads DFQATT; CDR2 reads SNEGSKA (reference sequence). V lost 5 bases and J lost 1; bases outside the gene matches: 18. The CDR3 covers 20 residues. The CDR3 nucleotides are TGCAGTGCTTTCCCGGCTACCGCGGGACTAGCGGGGACAGGCACAGATACGCAGTATTTT. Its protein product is CSAFPATAGLAGTGTDTQYF.

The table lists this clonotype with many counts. The CDR3 DNA follows: TGTGCCATCAGTGAGCGGGACAGGGAACTGTTTTTT. It yields the protein CAISERDRELFF. V gene TRBV10-3 combines with J gene TRBJ1-4; 9 nucleotides match TRBD1. CDR3 length equals 12 residues. J gave up 12 bases and V 2 bases, and 1 base lay outside the gene matches. The V gene's germline CDR1 is ENHRY and CDR2 SYGVKD.

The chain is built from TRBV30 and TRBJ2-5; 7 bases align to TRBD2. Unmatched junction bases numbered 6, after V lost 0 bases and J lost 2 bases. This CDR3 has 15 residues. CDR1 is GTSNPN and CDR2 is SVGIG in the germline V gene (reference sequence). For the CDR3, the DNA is TGTGCCTGGAGTGTACGGCGGGAGCCACAAGAGACCCAGTACTTC. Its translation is CAWSVRREPQETQYF.

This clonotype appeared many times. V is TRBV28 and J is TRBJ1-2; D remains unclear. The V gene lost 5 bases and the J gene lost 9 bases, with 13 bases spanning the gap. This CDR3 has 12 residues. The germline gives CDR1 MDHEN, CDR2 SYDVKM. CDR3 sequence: CASSPLTRSYTF. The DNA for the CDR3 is TGTGCCAGCAGTCCTCTGACGAGGAGCTACACCTTC.